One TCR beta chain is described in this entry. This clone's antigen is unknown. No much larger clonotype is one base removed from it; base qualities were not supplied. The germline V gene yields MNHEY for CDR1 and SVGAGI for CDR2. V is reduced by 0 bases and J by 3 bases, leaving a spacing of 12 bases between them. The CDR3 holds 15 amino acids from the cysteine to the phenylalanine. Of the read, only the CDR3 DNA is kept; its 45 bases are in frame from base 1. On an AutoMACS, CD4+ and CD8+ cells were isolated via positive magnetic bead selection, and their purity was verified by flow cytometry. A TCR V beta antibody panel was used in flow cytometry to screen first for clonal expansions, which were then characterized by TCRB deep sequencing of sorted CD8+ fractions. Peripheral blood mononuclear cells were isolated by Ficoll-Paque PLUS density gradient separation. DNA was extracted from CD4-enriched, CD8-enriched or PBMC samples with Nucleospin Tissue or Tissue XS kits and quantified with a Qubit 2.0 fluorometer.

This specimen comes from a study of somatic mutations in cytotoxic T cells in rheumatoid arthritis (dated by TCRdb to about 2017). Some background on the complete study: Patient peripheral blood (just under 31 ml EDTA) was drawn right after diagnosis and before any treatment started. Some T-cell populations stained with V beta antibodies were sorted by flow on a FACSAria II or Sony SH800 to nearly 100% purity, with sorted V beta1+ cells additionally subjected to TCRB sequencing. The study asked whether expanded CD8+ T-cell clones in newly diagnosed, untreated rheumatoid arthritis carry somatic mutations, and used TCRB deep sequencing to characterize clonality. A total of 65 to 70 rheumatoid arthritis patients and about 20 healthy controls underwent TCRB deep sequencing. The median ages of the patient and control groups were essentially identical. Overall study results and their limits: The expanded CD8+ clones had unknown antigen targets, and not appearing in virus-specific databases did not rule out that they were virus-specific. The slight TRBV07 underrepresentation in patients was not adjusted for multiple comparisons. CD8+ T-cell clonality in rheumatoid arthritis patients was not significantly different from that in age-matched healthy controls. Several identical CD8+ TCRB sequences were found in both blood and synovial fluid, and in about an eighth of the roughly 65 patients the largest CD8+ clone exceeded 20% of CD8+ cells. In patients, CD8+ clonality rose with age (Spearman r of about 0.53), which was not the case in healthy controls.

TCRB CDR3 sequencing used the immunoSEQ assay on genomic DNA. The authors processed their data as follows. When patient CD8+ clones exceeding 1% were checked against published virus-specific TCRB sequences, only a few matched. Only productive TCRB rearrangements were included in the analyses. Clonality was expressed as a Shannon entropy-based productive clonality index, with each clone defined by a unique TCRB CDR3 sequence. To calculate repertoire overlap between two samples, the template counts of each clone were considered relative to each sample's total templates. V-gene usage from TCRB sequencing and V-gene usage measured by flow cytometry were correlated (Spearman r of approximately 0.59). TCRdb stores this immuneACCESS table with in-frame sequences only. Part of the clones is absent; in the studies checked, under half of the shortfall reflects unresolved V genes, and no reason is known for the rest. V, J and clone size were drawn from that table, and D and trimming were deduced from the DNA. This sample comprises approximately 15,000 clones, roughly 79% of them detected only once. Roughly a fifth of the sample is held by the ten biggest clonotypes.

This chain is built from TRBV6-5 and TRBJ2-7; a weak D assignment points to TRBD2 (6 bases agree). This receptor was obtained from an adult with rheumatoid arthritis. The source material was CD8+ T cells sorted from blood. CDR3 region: CASSYSGGSLYEQYF. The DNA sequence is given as TGTGCCAGCAGTTACTCGGGGGGATCACTCTACGAGCAGTACTTC.